This T cell receptor beta chain was documented in a study of monozygotic twins with inflammatory bowel disease. Samples each yielded cDNA through eight separate reactions. TCRdb re-called the 5' RACE reads, yielding one record per CDR3 amino acid sequence without DNA. The clone table shows over 350,000 distinct CDR3 sequences, with the ten largest holding 2.5% to 3%. Germline V lookup: CDR1 LGHNA, CDR2 YNFKEQ. The CDR3 sequence is 15 residues long. This clonotype was obtained from a human donor with ulcerative colitis or Crohn's disease, or a healthy co-twin of an affected twin (not recorded which). This chain uses TRBV4-2 with TRBJ2-1. The sample was blood. The CDR3 sequence is CASSQQGLAYNEQFF.